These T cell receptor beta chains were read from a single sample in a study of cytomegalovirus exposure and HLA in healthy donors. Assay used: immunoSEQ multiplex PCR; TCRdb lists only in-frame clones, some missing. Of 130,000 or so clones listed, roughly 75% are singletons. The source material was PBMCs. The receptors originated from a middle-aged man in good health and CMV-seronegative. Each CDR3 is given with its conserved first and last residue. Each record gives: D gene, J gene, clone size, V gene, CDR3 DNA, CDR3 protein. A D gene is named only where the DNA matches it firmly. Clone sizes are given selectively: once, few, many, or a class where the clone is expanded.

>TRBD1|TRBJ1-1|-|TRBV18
TGTGCCAGCTCACCCAACAGGGGCCAGGAAATGAACACTGAAGCTTTCTTT
CASSPNRGQEMNTEAFF
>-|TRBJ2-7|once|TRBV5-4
TGTGCCAGCAGCTTGGAGGGGGGACAGAATCCCTCCTACGAGCAGTACTTC
CASSLEGGQNPSYEQYF
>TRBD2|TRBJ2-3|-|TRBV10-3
TGTGCCATCGGCAGTAGCGGGGGGGCGAAAGATACGCAGTATTTT
CAIGSSGGAKDTQYF
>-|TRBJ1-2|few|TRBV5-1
TGCGCCAGCAGAGGTCAGGGATATAACTATGGCTACACCTTC
CASRGQGYNYGYTF
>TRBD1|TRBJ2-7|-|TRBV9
TGTGCCAGCAGCGTAGGGTGGGACAGGGATCACGAGCAGTACTTC
CASSVGWDRDHEQYF
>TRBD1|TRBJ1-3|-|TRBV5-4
TGTGCCAGCAGTTCGGGGACAGGCGGAAACACCATATATTTT
CASSSGTGGNTIYF
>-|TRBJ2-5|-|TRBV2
TGTGCCAGCAGTGAGGGCGGCAGGGGATCGTACCAAGAGACCCAGTACTTC
CASSEGGRGSYQETQYF
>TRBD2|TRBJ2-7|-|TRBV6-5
TGTGCCAGCAGTTACTCGACCGGGGGGGTTACCTACGAGCAGTACTTC
CASSYSTGGVTYEQYF
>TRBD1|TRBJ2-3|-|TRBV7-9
TGTGCCAGCAGCTTCCACCGGGACAGCGTCCGAGTAGGTACGCAGTATTTT
CASSFHRDSVRVGTQYF
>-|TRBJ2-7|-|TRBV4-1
TGCGCCAGCAGCCAATTGCGGGGAAGCGAGCAGTACTTC
CASSQLRGSEQYF
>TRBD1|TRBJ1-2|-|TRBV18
TGTGCCAGCTCACCACGACAGGGCAACTATGGCTACACCTTC
CASSPRQGNYGYTF
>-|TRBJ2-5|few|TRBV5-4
TGTGCCAGCAGCTTGGGGGGCGGGGGCGGTCGGACCCAGTACTTC
CASSLGGGGGRTQYF
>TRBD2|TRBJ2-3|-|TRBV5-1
TGCGCCAGCAGGTCGAGCGGGGGACGCACAGATACGCAGTATTTT
CASRSSGGRTDTQYF
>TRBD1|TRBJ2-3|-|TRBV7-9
TGTGCCAGCAGCATCGGACAGGGGACTAGCACAGATACGCAGTATTTT
CASSIGQGTSTDTQYF
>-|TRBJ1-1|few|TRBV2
TGTGCCAGCCGTCGACAGGTCTCAGGTGAAGCTTTCTTT
CASRRQVSGEAFF
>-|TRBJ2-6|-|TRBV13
TGTGCCAGCAGCTTAGAACAGGGAGTACGTAACGTCCTGACTTTC
CASSLEQGVRNVLTF
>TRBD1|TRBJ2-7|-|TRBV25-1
TGTGCCAGCAGTGATGCCACAGGGGTCTATAAAGAGCAGTACTTC
CASSDATGVYKEQYF
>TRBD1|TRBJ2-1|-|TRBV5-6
TGTGCCAGCAGCTTCATAACGGACAGGGCCAATGAGCAGTTCTTC
CASSFITDRANEQFF
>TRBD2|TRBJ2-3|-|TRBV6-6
TGTGCCAGCAGTTACGCGACTAGCATCCCAAATACGCAGTATTTT
CASSYATSIPNTQYF
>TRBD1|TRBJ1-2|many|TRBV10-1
TGCGCCAGCAGCCCGGGACAGGGTCCCTATGGCTACACCTTC
CASSPGQGPYGYTF
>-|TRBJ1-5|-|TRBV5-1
TGCGCCAGCAGCTTGGGCCCCCCAGGGAGCAATCAGCCCCAGCATTTT
CASSLGPPGSNQPQHF
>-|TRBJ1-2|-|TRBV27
TGTGCCAGCAGGGAGGATAGTTATGGCTACACCTTC
CASREDSYGYTF
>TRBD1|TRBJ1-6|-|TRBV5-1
TGCGCCAGCAGCTTGGAACCCGGGACAGTCAATTCACCCCTCCACTTT
CASSLEPGTVNSPLHF
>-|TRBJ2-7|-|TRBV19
TGTGCCAGTAGTATACAGGGAAACTCCTACGAGCAGTACTTC
CASSIQGNSYEQYF
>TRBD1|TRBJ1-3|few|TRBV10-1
TGCGCCAGCAGAGACAGGGCCGGAAACACCATATATTTT
CASRDRAGNTIYF
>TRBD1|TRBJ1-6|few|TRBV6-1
TGTGCCAGCAGTGACCCGGGCAGGGGGCTCTCACCCCTCCACTTT
CASSDPGRGLSPLHF
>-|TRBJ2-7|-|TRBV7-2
TGTGCCAGCAGCCCAGTTACCGGGGGACGAGTTCGAGGGTACGAGCAGTACTTC
CASSPVTGGRVRGYEQYF
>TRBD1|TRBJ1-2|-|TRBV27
TGTGCCAGCAGACGAGGCTGGGAGACAGGGGACGGCTACACCTTC
CASRRGWETGDGYTF
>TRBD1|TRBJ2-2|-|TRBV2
TGTGCCGTAAGGGACAGTGAAACCGGGGAGCTGTTTTTT
CAVRDSETGELFF
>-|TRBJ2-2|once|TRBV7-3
TGTGCCAGCAGCTTGGGCTCCTGGTCCACCGGGGAGCTGTTTTTT
CASSLGSWSTGELFF
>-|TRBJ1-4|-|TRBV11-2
TGTGCCAGCAGTATTCGGTCCTCAACTAATGAAAAACTGTTTTTT
CASSIRSSTNEKLFF
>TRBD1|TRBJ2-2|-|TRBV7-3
TGTGCCAGCAGCTTTCCCGACAGGGGGCTAACTGGGGAGCTGTTTTTT
CASSFPDRGLTGELFF
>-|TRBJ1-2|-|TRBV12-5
TGTGCTAGTGGCCTCGGGAATGGCTACACCTTC
CASGLGNGYTF
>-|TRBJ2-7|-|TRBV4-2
TGTGCCAGCAGCCAGCAGGAGGCCTACGAGCAGTACTTC
CASSQQEAYEQYF
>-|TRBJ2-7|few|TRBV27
TGTGCCAGCAGTTTAGGTTTAGATCGTACGGGGAAGTACTTC
CASSLGLDRTGKYF
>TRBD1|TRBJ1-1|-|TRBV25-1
TGTGCCAGCAGTGAAGTCGTAGGGGGCAGGGGTGGACCTGAAGCTTTCTTT
CASSEVVGGRGGPEAFF
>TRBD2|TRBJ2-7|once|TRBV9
TGTGCCAGCAGCGTGCTAGCGGGGTACGAGCAGTACTTC
CASSVLAGYEQYF
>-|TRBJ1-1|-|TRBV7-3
TGTGCCAGCAGCTTCCGGAGGAACACTGAAGCTTTCTTT
CASSFRRNTEAFF
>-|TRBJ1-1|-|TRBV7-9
TGTGCCAGCAGCTTACTAGATGAAGCTTTCTTT
CASSLLDEAFF
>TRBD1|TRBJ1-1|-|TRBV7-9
TGTGCCAGCACCGGACAGGGGGAGGCTGAAGCTTTCTTT
CASTGQGEAEAFF
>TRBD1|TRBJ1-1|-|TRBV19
TGTGCCAGTAAGGACAGGGTGAACACTGAAGCTTTCTTT
CASKDRVNTEAFF
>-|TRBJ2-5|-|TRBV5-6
TGTGCCAGCAGCTTGGACAGGGCAGAGACCCAGTACTTC
CASSLDRAETQYF